This TCR beta chain was recorded in a study of T cell repertoires in cytomegalovirus infection. Looking at the study overall: Public TCR beta signatures were indicative of both CMV infection and a matching HLA type. General study points: The ex vivo response was dominated by HLA-C-restricted CMV-specific TCR beta clonotypes.

As to this clonotype: Its cognate antigen is unknown.

MiXCR, applied by TCRdb to the reads, yields one record per CDR3 protein. The table shows about 600,000 distinct CDR3 sequences, with 20% to 25% occurring only once. Trimming stripped 5 bases from V and 3 bases from J, with 11 bases between. The CDR3 spans 14 residues. Sequenced input: CD8+ T cells from PBMCs. The TCR comes from a human donor in good health (CMV status not recorded). Some clones in this sample may be carry-over from other donors' samples. V and J are TRBV12-3 or TRBV12-4 and TRBJ1-3; D uncertain. The CDR3 DNA sequence: TGTGCCAGCAGTCTAACCGGGGTTGGAAACACCATATATTTT. Translation gives CASSLTGVGNTIYF.